The rows below give T cell receptor beta chains drawn from one sample of a study of beta chain features in type 1 diabetes. Profiled with immunoSEQ multiplex PCR; TCRdb holds only in-frame clones, not every one. The sample shows a few hundred thousand clones, about a fifth of them seen only once. Sequenced sample: naive CD4+ T cells from blood. The receptor source for this set is a woman between 40 and 50 years old with type 1 diabetes. Each CDR3 is given with its conserved first and last residue. Each record gives: D gene, V gene, clone size, J gene, CDR3 DNA, CDR3 protein. A D gene is named only where the DNA matches it firmly. Clone size appears in some rows only: once, few, many, or a class for an expanded clone.

TRBD1	TRBV7-2	-	TRBJ1-6	TGTGCCAGCAGCTCTCGGACAGGGCGCGATAATTCACCCCTCCACTTT	CASSSRTGRDNSPLHF
TRBD1	TRBV28	-	TRBJ1-5	TGTGCCAGCACCCTTGGACAGGGGACCGGGCCCCAGCATTTT	CASTLGQGTGPQHF
-	TRBV28	-	TRBJ2-6	TGTGCCAGCAGTTTGACAGTGCCTGGGGCCAACGTCCTGACTTTC	CASSLTVPGANVLTF
-	TRBV5-1	-	TRBJ2-5	TGCGCCAGCAGCTTGGTCGGACAGCAAGAGACCCAGTACTTC	CASSLVGQQETQYF
-	TRBV27	few	TRBJ2-3	TGTGCCAGCAGTTTAGAGCAGCCCGAGGCAGATACGCAGTATTTT	CASSLEQPEADTQYF
TRBD1	TRBV18	-	TRBJ2-2	TGTGCCAGCTCACCTGGGACAGCCTCAGCCGGGGAGCTGTTTTTT	CASSPGTASAGELFF
-	TRBV9	-	TRBJ2-2	TGTGCCAGCAGCGTCGGGGGAGCGAACACCGGGGAGCTGTTTTTT	CASSVGGANTGELFF
TRBD2	TRBV10-3	-	TRBJ2-2	TGTGCCAGCAGCCCCCCGGGCCTAGCGGGAGTGAGGGAGCTGTTTTTT	CASSPPGLAGVRELFF
-	TRBV30	few	TRBJ1-5	TGTGCCTGGAGTGGGCATAGCAATCAGCCCCAGCATTTT	CAWSGHSNQPQHF
-	TRBV4-3	few	TRBJ2-3	TGCGCCAGCAGCCAAGCGTACAGCCTTAGCACAGATACGCAGTATTTT	CASSQAYSLSTDTQYF
TRBD1	TRBV18	-	TRBJ2-5	TGTGCCAGCTCACCAAATACCGGGACAGGGGGCAGAGAGACCCAGTACTTC	CASSPNTGTGGRETQYF
TRBD1	TRBV4-2	few	TRBJ1-2	TGTGCCAGCAGCCAAGCAGGGGGCGCGGGCTATGGCTACACCTTC	CASSQAGGAGYGYTF
-	TRBV10-3	few	TRBJ2-7	TGTGCCATCACGGGGAGCACAGGGCCCACCTACGAGCAGTACTTC	CAITGSTGPTYEQYF
TRBD2	TRBV30	few	TRBJ2-2	TGTGCCTGGAGTGCCCCTCCCCGCGGGGGGCCGAACACCGGGGAGCTGTTTTTT	CAWSAPPRGGPNTGELFF
TRBD2	TRBV5-1	few	TRBJ2-2	TGCGCCAGCAGCTTCTTAGCGGGGGTGAACACCGGGGAGCTGTTTTTT	CASSFLAGVNTGELFF
-	TRBV29-1	-	TRBJ2-5	TGCAGCGTTGAAGCTTTGGGGCCAAAAGAGACCCAGTACTTC	CSVEALGPKETQYF
TRBD2	TRBV2	-	TRBJ2-7	TGTGCCAGCAGTGCTCTAGCGGGAGAGCAGTACTTC	CASSALAGEQYF
-	TRBV20-1	few	TRBJ1-2	TGCAGTGCTCACAGGGAAGGCTACACCTTC	CSAHREGYTF
TRBD1	TRBV28	-	TRBJ2-3	TGTGCCAGCAGTGGCATTACAGGGGTCCATACGCAGTATTTT	CASSGITGVHTQYF
TRBD1	TRBV18	few	TRBJ2-7	TGTGCCAGCTCACCGGACAGGTCGTCCTACGAGCAGTACTTC	CASSPDRSSYEQYF
-	TRBV6-1	-	TRBJ2-2	TGTGCCGGAGAGGGAGTAGTGAACACCGGGGAGCTGTTTTTT	CAGEGVVNTGELFF
TRBD1	TRBV5-1	-	TRBJ1-4	TGCGCCAGCAGCTACGGGACAGCTAATGAAAAACTGTTTTTT	CASSYGTANEKLFF
-	TRBV19	-	TRBJ1-1	TGTGCCAGTAGTACAGCGGGAAACACTGAAGCTTTCTTT	CASSTAGNTEAFF
TRBD2	TRBV9	few	TRBJ2-1	TGTGCCAGCAGCGTCCTAGCGGGGTCTTACAATGAGCAGTTCTTC	CASSVLAGSYNEQFF
TRBD1	TRBV4-3	few	TRBJ1-2	TGCGCCAGCAGCTCCCAGGACAGGGAGAGTTATGGCTACACCTTC	CASSSQDRESYGYTF
TRBD1	TRBV5-4	few	TRBJ2-7	TGTGCCAGCAGCCGCGGACAGGGCACATCCTACGAGCAGTACTTC	CASSRGQGTSYEQYF
-	TRBV29-1	-	TRBJ1-1	TGCAGCGGGACCGGCAGGGGATGGCCCCTAGCTGAAGCTTTCTTT	CSGTGRGWPLAEAFF
-	TRBV6-6	-	TRBJ1-1	TGTGCCAGCAGCCCCCCCGTAGCCACTGAAGCTTTCTTT	CASSPPVATEAFF
-	TRBV30	few	TRBJ1-1	TGTGCCTGGAATCAGGGCGAGAACACTGAAGCTTTCTTT	CAWNQGENTEAFF
-	TRBV6-5	-	TRBJ1-2	TGTGCCAGCAGTTCCGGGGATGGATTTGGCTACACCTTC	CASSSGDGFGYTF
TRBD2	TRBV30	-	TRBJ2-3	TGTGCCTGGAGTTCCTCACTAGCGGATACGCAGTATTTT	CAWSSSLADTQYF
-	TRBV2	-	TRBJ2-1	TGTGCCAGCAGTACTTACAATGAGCAGTTCTTC	CASSTYNEQFF
-	TRBV5-1	-	TRBJ2-5	TGCGCCAGCAGCCCCTGGTCAGGGCAAGAGACCCAGTACTTC	CASSPWSGQETQYF
-	TRBV2	-	TRBJ2-1	TGTGCCAGCAGTGACCCGGGGGGCCCCTACAATGAGCAGTTCTTC	CASSDPGGPYNEQFF
-	TRBV4-3	-	TRBJ1-2	TGCGCCAGCAGCCAAGAAGGAGGGGATTATGGCTACACCTTC	CASSQEGGDYGYTF
-	TRBV9	few	TRBJ1-1	TGTGCCAGCAGCGTAGTATCGGCGGTCACTGAAGCTTTCTTT	CASSVVSAVTEAFF
-	TRBV6-4	few	TRBJ2-3	TGTGCCAGCAGTGAAGTCCGGGGGTCAGATACGCAGTATTTT	CASSEVRGSDTQYF
TRBD1	TRBV7-2	-	TRBJ2-4	TGTGCCAGCAGCTTAGACAGGGGGGATATTCAGTACTTC	CASSLDRGDIQYF
-	TRBV18	-	TRBJ1-5	TGTGCCAGCTCATCGACTCGGGGTGATCAGCCCCAGCATTTT	CASSSTRGDQPQHF
-	TRBV9	-	TRBJ2-7	TGTGCCAGCAGCGTCGACCCGACTTCGACCTACGAGCAGTACTTC	CASSVDPTSTYEQYF
-	TRBV29-1	few	TRBJ2-1	TGCAGCGTTGCGAACGGGAATGAGCAGTTCTTC	CSVANGNEQFF
TRBD2	TRBV11-2	few	TRBJ2-3	TGTGCCAGCAGTCGGGGGGTCCTCACAGATACGCAGTATTTT	CASSRGVLTDTQYF
-	TRBV7-2	-	TRBJ2-5	TGTGCCAGCAGCCCAGTTAGCTCTCAAGAGACCCAGTACTTC	CASSPVSSQETQYF
-	TRBV7-2	few	TRBJ1-2	TGTGCCAGCAGCTTAGGACTTAACTATGGCTACACCTTC	CASSLGLNYGYTF
-	TRBV18	-	TRBJ2-7	TGTGCCAGCTCCCCAGCGGGCACCTACGAGCAGTACTTC	CASSPAGTYEQYF
-	TRBV7-2	few	TRBJ2-3	TGTGCCAGCAGCGGGCCTCGTGTATCAGATACGCAGTATTTT	CASSGPRVSDTQYF
-	TRBV29-1	few	TRBJ1-1	TGCAGCGTTTCCCAGGGGAACACTGAAGCTTTCTTT	CSVSQGNTEAFF
-	TRBV4-1	-	TRBJ1-5	TGCGCCAGCAGCCAAGGGGCTCAGCCCCAGCATTTT	CASSQGAQPQHF
-	TRBV18	-	TRBJ1-5	TGTGCCAGCTCACCGGAACCGGGCGGGAACAATCAGCCCCAGCATTTT	CASSPEPGGNNQPQHF